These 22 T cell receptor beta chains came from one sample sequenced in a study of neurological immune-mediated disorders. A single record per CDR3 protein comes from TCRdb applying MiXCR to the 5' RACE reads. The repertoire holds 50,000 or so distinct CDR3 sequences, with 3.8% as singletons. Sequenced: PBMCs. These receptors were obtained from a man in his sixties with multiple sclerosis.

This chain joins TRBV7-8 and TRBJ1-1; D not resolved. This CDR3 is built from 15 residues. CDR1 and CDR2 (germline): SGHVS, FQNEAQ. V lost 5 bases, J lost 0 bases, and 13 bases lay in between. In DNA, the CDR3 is TGTGCCAGCAGCCTTATCATAGGAGTGAACACTGAAGCTTTCTTT. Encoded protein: CASSLIIGVNTEAFF.

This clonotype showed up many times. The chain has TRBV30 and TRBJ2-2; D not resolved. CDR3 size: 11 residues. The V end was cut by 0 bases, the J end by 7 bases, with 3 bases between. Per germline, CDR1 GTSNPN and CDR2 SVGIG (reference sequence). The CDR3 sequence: CAWSVGGELFF. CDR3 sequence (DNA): TGTGCCTGGAGTGTAGGCGGGGAGCTGTTTTTT.

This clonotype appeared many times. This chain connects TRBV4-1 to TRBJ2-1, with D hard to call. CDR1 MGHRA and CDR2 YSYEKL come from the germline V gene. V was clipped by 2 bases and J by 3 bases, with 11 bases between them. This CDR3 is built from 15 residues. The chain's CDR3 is CASSQFTGFYNEQFF. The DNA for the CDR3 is TGCGCCAGCAGCCAATTCACGGGCTTCTACAATGAGCAGTTCTTC.

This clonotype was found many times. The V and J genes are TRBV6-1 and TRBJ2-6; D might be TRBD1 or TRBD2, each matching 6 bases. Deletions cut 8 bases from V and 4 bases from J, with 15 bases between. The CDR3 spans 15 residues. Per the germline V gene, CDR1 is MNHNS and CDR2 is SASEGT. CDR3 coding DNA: TGTGCCAGCGGGGAAGGGGGGCAAGGGGCCAACGTCCTGACTTTC. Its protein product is CASGEGGQGANVLTF.

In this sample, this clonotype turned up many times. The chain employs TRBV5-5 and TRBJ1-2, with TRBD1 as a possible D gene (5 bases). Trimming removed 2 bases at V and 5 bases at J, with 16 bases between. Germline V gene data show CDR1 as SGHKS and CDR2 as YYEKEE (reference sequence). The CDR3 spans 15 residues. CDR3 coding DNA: TGTGCCAGCAGCTTCCCGGGCAGGGAATCTTATGGCTACACCTTC. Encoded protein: CASSFPGRESYGYTF.

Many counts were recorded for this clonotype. In nucleotides, the CDR3 is TGCAGCGTTTTGACAGGGGCCCCGGAAAAAAACACCGGGGAGCTGTTTTTT. Amino acid sequence: CSVLTGAPEKNTGELFF. The genes are TRBV29-1 and TRBJ2-2; the match to TRBD1 covers 8 bases. Germline CDR1 and CDR2: SQVTM and ANQGSEA. V was pared by 5 bases and J by 2 bases, with 13 bases of the junction left unmatched. This CDR3 contains 17 residues.

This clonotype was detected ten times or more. CDR3 in amino acids: CASSDRTNTGELFF. The CDR3 DNA sequence: TGCGCCAGCAGTGACCGAACGAACACCGGGGAGCTGTTTTTT. This rearrangement joins TRBV10-2 to TRBJ2-2; D is unresolved. The CDR3 length is 14 residues. Germline CDR1 is WSHSY and CDR2 is SAAADI. V was shortened by 3 bases and J by 0 bases, with 5 bases between the two germline ends.

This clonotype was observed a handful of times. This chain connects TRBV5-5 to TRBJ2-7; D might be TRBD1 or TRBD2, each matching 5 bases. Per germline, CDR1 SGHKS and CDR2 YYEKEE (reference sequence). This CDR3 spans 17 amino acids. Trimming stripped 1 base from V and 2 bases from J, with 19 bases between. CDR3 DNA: TGTGCCAGCAGCTTGCCTACCCAGGGACGGTTTCCCTACGAGCAGTACTTC. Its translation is CASSLPTQGRFPYEQYF.

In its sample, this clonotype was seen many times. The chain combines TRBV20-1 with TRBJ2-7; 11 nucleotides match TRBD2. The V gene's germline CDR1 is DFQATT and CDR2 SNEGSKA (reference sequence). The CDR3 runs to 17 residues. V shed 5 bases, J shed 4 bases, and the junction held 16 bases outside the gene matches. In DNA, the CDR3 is TGCAGTGCTGATCCGCCCTATCAACTAGCGGGAGTTTACGAGCAGTACTTC. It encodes CSADPPYQLAGVYEQYF.

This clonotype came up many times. This CDR3 is CSVDAAYTDTQYF. CDR3 nucleotide sequence: TGCAGCGTTGATGCGGCGTACACAGATACGCAGTATTTT. This rearrangement joins TRBV29-1 to TRBJ2-3; D is uncertain. V lost 3 bases to trimming and J lost 2 bases, with 9 bases between them. Germline loops: CDR1 SQVTM, CDR2 ANQGSEA. The CDR3 loop spans 13 amino acids.

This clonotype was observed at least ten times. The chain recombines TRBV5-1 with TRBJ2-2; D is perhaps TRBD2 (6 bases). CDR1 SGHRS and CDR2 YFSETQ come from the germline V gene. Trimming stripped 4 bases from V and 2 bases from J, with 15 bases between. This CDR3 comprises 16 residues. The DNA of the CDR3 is TGCGCCAGCAGCCCTCTGGGGGACTCCAACACCGGGGAGCTGTTTTTT. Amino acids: CASSPLGDSNTGELFF.

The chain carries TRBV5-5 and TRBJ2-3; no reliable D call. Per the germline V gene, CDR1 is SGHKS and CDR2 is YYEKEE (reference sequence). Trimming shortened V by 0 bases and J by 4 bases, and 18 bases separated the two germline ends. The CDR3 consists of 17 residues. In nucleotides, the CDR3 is TGTGCCAGCAGCTTGGTCGCGCTTCATAGAGTCGCAGATACGCAGTATTTT. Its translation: CASSLVALHRVADTQYF.

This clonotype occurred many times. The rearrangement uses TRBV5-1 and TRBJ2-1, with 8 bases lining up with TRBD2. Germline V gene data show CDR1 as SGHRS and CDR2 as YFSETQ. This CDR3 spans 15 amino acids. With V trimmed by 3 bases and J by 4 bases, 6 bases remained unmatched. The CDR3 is CASSSVAGLYNEQFF. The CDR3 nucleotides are TGCGCCAGCAGCTCAGTAGCGGGGCTTTACAATGAGCAGTTCTTC. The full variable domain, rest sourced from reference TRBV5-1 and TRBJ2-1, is KAGVTQTPRYLIKTRGQQVTLSCSPISGHRSVSWYQQTPGQGLQFLFEYFSETQRNKGNFPGRFSGRQFSNSRSEMNVSTLELGDSALYLCASSSVAGLYNEQFFGPGTRLTVL.

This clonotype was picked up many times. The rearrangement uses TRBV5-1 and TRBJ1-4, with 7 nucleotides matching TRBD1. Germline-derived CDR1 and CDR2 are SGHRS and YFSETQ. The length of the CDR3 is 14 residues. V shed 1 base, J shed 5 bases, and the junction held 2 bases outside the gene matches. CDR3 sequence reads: CASSLSRGNEKLFF. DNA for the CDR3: TGCGCCAGCAGCTTGTCCAGGGGGAATGAAAAACTGTTTTTT.

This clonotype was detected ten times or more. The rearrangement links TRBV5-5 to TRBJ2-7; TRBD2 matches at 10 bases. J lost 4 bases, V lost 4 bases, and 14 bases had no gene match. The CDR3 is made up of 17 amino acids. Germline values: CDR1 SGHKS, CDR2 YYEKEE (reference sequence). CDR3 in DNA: TGTGCCAGCAGCCAAGAAAGATTCACTAGCGGGGAGTACGAGCAGTACTTC. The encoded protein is CASSQERFTSGEYEQYF.

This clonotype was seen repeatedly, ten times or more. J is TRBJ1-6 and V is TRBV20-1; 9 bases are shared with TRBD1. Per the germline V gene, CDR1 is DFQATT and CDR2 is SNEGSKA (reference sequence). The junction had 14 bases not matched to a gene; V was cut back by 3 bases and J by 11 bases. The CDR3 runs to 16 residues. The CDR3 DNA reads TGCAGTGCTAGGCCCCCACCAGGACAGGGGATGACACCCCTCCACTTT. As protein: CSARPPPGQGMTPLHF.

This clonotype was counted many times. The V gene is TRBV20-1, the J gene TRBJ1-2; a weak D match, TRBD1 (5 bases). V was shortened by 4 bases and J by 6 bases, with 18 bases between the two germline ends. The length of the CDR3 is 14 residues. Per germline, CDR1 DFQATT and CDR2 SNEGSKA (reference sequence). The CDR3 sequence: CSATLTGEGNGYTF. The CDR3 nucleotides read TGCAGTGCTACTTTAACAGGCGAGGGGAATGGCTACACCTTC.

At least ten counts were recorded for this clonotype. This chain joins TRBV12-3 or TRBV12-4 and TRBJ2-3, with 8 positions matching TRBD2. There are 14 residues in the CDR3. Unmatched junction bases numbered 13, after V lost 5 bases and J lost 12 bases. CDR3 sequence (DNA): TGTGCCAGCAGTCCCATTCTACGGGAGGGCCGCCAGTATTTT. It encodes CASSPILREGRQYF.

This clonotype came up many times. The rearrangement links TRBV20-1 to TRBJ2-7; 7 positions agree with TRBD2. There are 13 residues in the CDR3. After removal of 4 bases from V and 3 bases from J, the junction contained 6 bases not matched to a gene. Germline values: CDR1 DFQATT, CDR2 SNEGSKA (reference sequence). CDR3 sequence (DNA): TGCAGTGCTAAGACCCCGGGGGGCTACGAGCAGTACTTC. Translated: CSAKTPGGYEQYF.

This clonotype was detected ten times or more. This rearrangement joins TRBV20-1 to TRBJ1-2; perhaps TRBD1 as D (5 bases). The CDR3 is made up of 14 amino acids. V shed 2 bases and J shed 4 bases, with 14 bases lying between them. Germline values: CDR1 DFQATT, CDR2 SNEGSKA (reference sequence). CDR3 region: CSARQTGTAYGYTF. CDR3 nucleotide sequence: TGCAGTGCTAGACAAACCGGGACGGCCTATGGCTACACCTTC.

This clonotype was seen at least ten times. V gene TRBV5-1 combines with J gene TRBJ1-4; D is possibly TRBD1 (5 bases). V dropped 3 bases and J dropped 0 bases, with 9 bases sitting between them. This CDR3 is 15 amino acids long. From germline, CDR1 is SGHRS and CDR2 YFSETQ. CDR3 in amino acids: CASSSDSTTNEKLFF. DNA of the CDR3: TGCGCCAGCAGCTCTGACAGCACAACTAATGAAAAACTGTTTTTT.

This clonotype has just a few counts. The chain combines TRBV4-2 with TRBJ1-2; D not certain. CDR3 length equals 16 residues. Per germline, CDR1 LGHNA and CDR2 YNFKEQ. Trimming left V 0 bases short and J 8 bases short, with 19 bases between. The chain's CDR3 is CASSQDFSPGGYGYTF. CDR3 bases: TGTGCCAGCAGCCAAGATTTCTCCCCCGGCGGATACGGCTACACCTTC.